Each of the 24 T cell receptor beta chains below was sequenced from the same sample in a study of cytotoxic CD8 clonotypes in ibrutinib-treated CLL. Profiled with immunoSEQ multiplex PCR; TCRdb holds only in-frame clones, not every one. Here the sample spans fewer than 85,000 clones, roughly 77% being singletons. The sequences come from PBMCs, collected after 12 months of ibrutinib treatment. The receptor source for this set is a human donor with chronic lymphocytic leukemia.

On this clone: Distinct nucleotide sequences in the sample also encode this CDR3. The V call is TRBV5-1, the J call TRBJ1-5, with D hard to call. The V gene's germline CDR1 is SGHRS and CDR2 YFSETQ. Trimming pared 0 bases from V and 3 bases from J, leaving 7 bases between. The CDR3 has 14 residues. Written as DNA, the CDR3 is TGCGCCAGCAGCTTGGGGGAGATCAATCAGCCCCAGCATTTT. This sequence encodes CASSLGEINQPQHF.

The chain has TRBV5-4 and TRBJ1-4; 8 nucleotides match TRBD1. With V trimmed by 4 bases and J by 8 bases, 7 bases remained unmatched. This CDR3 has 14 amino acids. Germline loops: CDR1 SGHNT, CDR2 YYREEE (reference sequence). Here the CDR3 reads CASSPDRGGEKLFF. The CDR3 nucleotides are TGTGCCAGCAGCCCCGACAGGGGTGGCGAAAAACTGTTTTTT.

The genes are TRBV9 and TRBJ1-2, with D possibly TRBD1 on 5 matching bases. Per the germline V gene, CDR1 is SGDLS and CDR2 is YYNGEE. The germline V and J ends were trimmed by 0 bases and 4 bases, with 13 bases remaining between them. The CDR3 has 15 amino acids. The chain's CDR3 is CASSVALGGSYGYTF. CDR3 in DNA: TGTGCCAGCAGCGTAGCTCTGGGGGGGTCCTATGGCTACACCTTC.

This clone appeared once. The chain carries TRBV5-4 and TRBJ2-2, with TRBD2 identical over 9 bases. Germline values: CDR1 SGHNT, CDR2 YYREEE (reference sequence). CDR3 length equals 16 residues. V lost 1 base to trimming and J lost 4 bases; unmatched junction nucleotides: 5. As DNA, the CDR3 is TGTGCCAGCAGCTTGCGGGCGGGGGGGCCCACCGGGGAGCTGTTTTTT. This gives the protein CASSLRAGGPTGELFF.

This chain links TRBV30 with TRBJ2-7, with unresolved D. The CDR3 is made up of 12 amino acids. V was trimmed by 4 bases and J by 0 bases, leaving 7 bases between them. Germline CDR1 reads GTSNPN; CDR2 reads SVGIG (reference sequence). The CDR3 nucleotides read TGTGCCTGGACCCCCAGCTCCTACGAGCAGTACTTC. The encoded protein is CAWTPSSYEQYF.

The J gene is TRBJ1-2, the V gene TRBV11-1; D remains ambiguous. V was pared by 5 bases and J by 4 bases, with 23 bases between. The germline gives CDR1 SGHAT, CDR2 FQDESV (reference sequence). The CDR3 totals 17 residues. The CDR3 DNA reads as TGTGCCAGCAGCCCCCTCACGGCTCCGGAAAGGACCTATGGCTACACCTTC. Translation: CASSPLTAPERTYGYTF.

The genes are TRBV9 and TRBJ1-3; TRBD1 aligns across 8 bases. Germline V lookup: CDR1 SGDLS, CDR2 YYNGEE. V trimming: 0 bases; J trimming: 1 base; junction bases outside the gene matches: 3. The CDR3 sequence is 16 residues long. CDR3 residues: CASSVGRTGSGNTIYF. In DNA, the CDR3 is TGTGCCAGCAGCGTAGGGCGGACAGGGTCTGGAAACACCATATATTTT.

The chain uses TRBV7-2 and TRBJ2-3; 9 bases align to TRBD2. Losses at the gene ends were 5 bases for V and 6 bases for J; bases not matched to a gene: 12. CDR1 SGHTA and CDR2 FQGNSA come from the germline V gene. The CDR3 covers 16 residues. The CDR3 region has the DNA TGTGCCAGCAGCCTAGAGGGCGCGGGAGGGTGGGATACGCAGTATTTT. Translation gives CASSLEGAGGWDTQYF.

V is TRBV18 and J is TRBJ1-3; D perhaps matches TRBD1 (5 bases). Germline CDR1 is KGHSH and CDR2 is LQKENI. The CDR3 has 17 residues. V lost 4 bases and J 3 bases, leaving 19 bases between the germline ends. The CDR3 region is CASSLPPDSTLGNTIYF. DNA for the CDR3: TGTGCCAGCTCACTGCCCCCTGACAGCACCCTTGGAAACACCATATATTTT.

CDR3 DNA: TGTGCCAGCAGCTTAGGGGCGGACCGTGCAACTAATGAAAAACTGTTTTTT. As protein: CASSLGADRATNEKLFF. This chain uses TRBV7-9 with TRBJ1-4; D is ambiguous. The CDR3 runs to 17 residues. The germline V gene has CDR1 SEHNR and CDR2 FQNEAQ (reference sequence). Trimming took off 1 base at V and 0 bases at J, with 12 bases between the two ends. The variable domain in full, with the rest retrieved from reference TRBV7-9 and TRBJ1-4, is DTGVSQNPRHKITKRGQNVTFRCDPISEHNRLYWYRQTLGQGPEFLTYFQNEAQLEKSRLLSDRFSAERPKGSFSTLEIQRTEQGDSAMYLCASSLGADRATNEKLFFGSGTQLSVL.

V gene TRBV11-2 combines with J gene TRBJ1-1; 12 nucleotides line up with TRBD1. With 1 base clipped from V and 0 bases from J, the junction kept 6 bases outside the gene matches. The CDR3 covers 18 residues. CDR1 is SGHAT and CDR2 is FQNNGV in the germline V gene. CDR3 bases: TGTGCCAGCAGCTTAGCCGGGGGACAGGGGGCCGTGAACACTGAAGCTTTCTTT. Protein product: CASSLAGGQGAVNTEAFF.

This clone appeared a few times. This same CDR3 is encoded by further DNA sequences in the sample. The chain uses TRBV18 and TRBJ1-5; no definite D call. CDR3 size: 13 residues. V lost 2 bases and J lost 6, with 8 bases in between. CDR1 KGHSH and CDR2 LQKENI come from the germline V gene. The CDR3 protein is CASSPGLGQPQHF. Here the CDR3 DNA reads TGTGCCAGCTCACCAGGGTTGGGTCAGCCCCAGCATTTT.

This clone was found once. This rearrangement joins TRBV6-5 to TRBJ2-3, with D tentatively TRBD2 (5 bases). CDR3 length equals 14 residues. Per the germline V gene, CDR1 is MNHEY and CDR2 is SVGAGI. V lost 5 bases, J lost 2 bases, and 11 bases lay in between. CDR3 nucleotides: TGTGCCAGCAGTGTAACTAGGACCACAGATACGCAGTATTTT. This codes for CASSVTRTTDTQYF.

The genes are TRBV9 and TRBJ2-3; unclear D gene. Germline CDR1 SGDLS, CDR2 YYNGEE. The CDR3 totals 14 residues. V shed 0 bases and J shed 2 bases, with 7 bases lying between them. CDR3 nucleotide sequence: TGTGCCAGCAGCGTAGGGTCGATCACAGATACGCAGTATTTT. Its protein product is CASSVGSITDTQYF.

This clone was seen only a few times. The chain carries TRBV7-9 and TRBJ1-4; possibly TRBD1 for D (5 bases). There are 14 residues in the CDR3. Trimming pared 5 bases from V and 8 bases from J, leaving 15 bases between. Germline V gives CDR1 SEHNR, CDR2 FQNEAQ (reference sequence). CDR3 in DNA: TGTGCCAGCAGCCTTCCGGGCAGGGAAGAAAAACTGTTTTTT. It yields the protein CASSLPGREEKLFF.

The chain has TRBV28 and TRBJ2-7; 14 bases match TRBD2. The CDR3 extends over 15 amino acids. CDR1 MDHEN and CDR2 SYDVKM come from the germline V gene. V lost 4 bases, J lost 4 bases, and 3 bases stayed unmatched. The DNA of the CDR3 is TGTGCCAGCAGTTGGGGACTAGCGGGAGTATACGAGCAGTACTTC. Its protein product is CASSWGLAGVYEQYF.

The genes are TRBV5-5 and TRBJ2-7; D is undetermined. Germline V lookup: CDR1 SGHKS, CDR2 YYEKEE (reference sequence). V lost 0 bases to trimming and J lost 5 bases, with 6 bases between them. The CDR3 totals 12 residues. For the CDR3, the DNA is TGTGCCAGCAGCTTGGCCCTGAACGAGCAGTACTTC. Protein sequence: CASSLALNEQYF.

The table lists this clone with a few counts. The V and J genes are TRBV21-1 and TRBJ2-7. TRBV21-1 is a known pseudogene. The CDR3 contains 15 residues. The CDR3 reads CASSKEVRDRYEQYF. CDR3 nucleotides: TGTGCCAGCAGCAAAGAGGTGAGGGACCGCTACGAGCAGTACTTC.

The chain recombines TRBV27 with TRBJ1-1; possible D gene TRBD1, 6 bases. The germline V gene has CDR1 MNHEY and CDR2 SMNVEV (reference sequence). Trimming took 6 bases from V and 9 from J, leaving 17 bases between them. The CDR3 loop spans 13 amino acids. CDR3: CASRGPGHLQAFF. The CDR3, as DNA: TGTGCCAGCAGAGGACCGGGACACCTCCAAGCTTTCTTT.

The chain has TRBV11-2 and TRBJ2-5; 7 bases align to TRBD2. The germline V gene has CDR1 SGHAT and CDR2 FQNNGV. The CDR3 is 14 amino acids. Unmatched junction bases numbered 8, after V lost 1 base and J lost 9 bases. The CDR3 spells CASSLGWARGAQYF. CDR3 bases: TGTGCCAGCAGCTTAGGGTGGGCACGGGGGGCCCAGTACTTC.

The gene calls are TRBV27 and TRBJ2-4, with 11 bases lining up with TRBD2. Germline CDR1 reads MNHEY; CDR2 reads SMNVEV (reference sequence). The CDR3 sequence is 21 residues long. V was clipped by 5 bases and J by 0 bases; unmatched bases: 18. As DNA, the CDR3 is TGTGCCAGCAGTGCCCATACCCCGGGACTAGCGGAACCCTTAGCCAAAAACATTCAGTACTTC. As protein: CASSAHTPGLAEPLAKNIQYF.

The CDR3 spells CASTRDTGAEAFF. In DNA form, the CDR3 reads TGTGCCAGCACCCGGGACACCGGAGCTGAAGCTTTCTTT. The J gene is TRBJ1-1, the V gene TRBV2; tentatively, D is TRBD1 (6 bases). Per germline, CDR1 SNHLY and CDR2 FYNNEI. V lost 7 bases and J lost 6, with 15 bases in between. The CDR3 is 13 amino acids.

This clone was seen a few times. This chain uses TRBV7-9 with TRBJ1-2, with D possibly TRBD1 on 6 matching bases. Trimming took 6 bases from V and 0 from J, leaving 14 bases between them. This CDR3 has 15 amino acids. The V gene's germline CDR1 is SEHNR and CDR2 FQNEAQ (reference sequence). The CDR3 region has the DNA TGTGCCAGCAGAGAGGACAGCAGCCCTAACTATGGCTACACCTTC. As protein: CASREDSSPNYGYTF.

CDR3 coding DNA: TGTGCCAGCAACAACAGAACCCTTGGCTACACCTTC. This sequence encodes CASNNRTLGYTF. The rearrangement links TRBV5-4 to TRBJ1-2; D gene ambiguous. The CDR3 runs to 12 residues. V lost 6 bases, J lost 7 bases, and 13 bases lay in between. Germline-derived CDR1 and CDR2 are SGHNT and YYREEE (reference sequence).